These 16 T cell receptor beta chains share one sample of origin, sequenced in a study of blood T cells in healthy people across ages. A second PCR, run for about 6 to 12 cycles, used a sample-barcoded 5' primer plus a J-beta primer mix. One entry per CDR3 protein, called by TCRdb with MiXCR from the 5' RACE reads. Found here are under 850,000 distinct CDR3 sequences, about 36% of them singletons; the top ten hold 10% to 15%. What was sequenced was blood. The receptors shown here come from a man aged 18 to 30 in good health.

In this sample, this clonotype turned up a few times. The rearrangement joins TRBV18 to TRBJ2-1; tentative D call: TRBD2 (6 bases). This CDR3 region has 16 residues. Germline-derived CDR1 and CDR2 are KGHSH and LQKENI. Trimming took 2 bases from V and 0 from J, leaving 11 bases between them. This chain's CDR3 is CASSPAGGYSYNEQFF. CDR3 sequence (DNA): TGTGCCAGCTCACCAGCCGGGGGTTACTCCTACAATGAGCAGTTCTTC.

The rearrangement links TRBV4-1 to TRBJ2-4; 9 bases match TRBD1. CDR1 and CDR2 from the germline V gene are MGHRA and YSYEKL. The CDR3 extends over 14 amino acids. The J segment lost 7 bases and the V segment lost 5 bases, leaving 6 bases of the junction unmatched. Written as DNA, the CDR3 is TGCGCCAGCAGCACCGGGACAGGGTGGAACATTCAGTACTTC. It encodes CASSTGTGWNIQYF.

The V and J genes are TRBV3-1 and TRBJ1-1; unclear D gene. The length of the CDR3 is 14 residues. The V and J ends lost 2 bases and 3 bases respectively, with 10 bases between them. The V gene's germline CDR1 is LGHDT and CDR2 YNNKEL (reference sequence). DNA for the CDR3: TGTGCCAGCAGCCAATCTACTGACTACACTGAAGCTTTCTTT. It translates to CASSQSTDYTEAFF.

This chain joins TRBV27 and TRBJ2-1, with D perhaps TRBD2 (7 bases). Germline V lookup: CDR1 MNHEY, CDR2 SMNVEV (reference sequence). The CDR3 is 17 residues long. Trimming stripped 6 bases from V and 0 bases from J, with 18 bases between. The CDR3 DNA follows: TGTGCCAGCAGCCCGAAGGGGGGGGCCACCTCCTACAATGAGCAGTTCTTC. Its protein is CASSPKGGATSYNEQFF.

At least ten counts were recorded for this clonotype. The chain joins TRBV12-3 or TRBV12-4 to TRBJ1-5; D not resolved. The ends were cut back, 6 bases at V and 9 bases at J, with 15 bases in the middle. The CDR3 runs to 13 residues. The DNA of the CDR3 is TGTGCCAGCAGCATAGGTCCGTTGGCGCCCCAGCATTTT. Protein product: CASSIGPLAPQHF.

The rearrangement uses TRBV4-3 and TRBJ1-5; unclear D gene. Per germline, CDR1 LGHNA and CDR2 YSLEER. The CDR3 consists of 13 residues. V gave up 0 bases and J gave up 4 bases, with 4 bases separating them. The CDR3: CASSQDINQPQHF. CDR3 nucleotides: TGCGCCAGCAGCCAAGATATAAATCAGCCCCAGCATTTT.

This clonotype was seen repeatedly, ten times or more. The chain joins TRBV12-3 or TRBV12-4 to TRBJ2-1; 10 nucleotides align to TRBD1. The CDR3 covers 13 residues. V dropped 5 bases and J dropped 12; count of bases not matched to a gene: 7. The CDR3 loop reads CASSRQGASGQFF. CDR3 DNA: TGTGCCAGCAGTAGACAGGGGGCATCAGGGCAGTTCTTC.

This clonotype turned up a few times. The rearrangement joins TRBV27 to TRBJ2-3; 7 nucleotides agree with TRBD2. V trimming: 6 bases; J trimming: 5 bases; junction bases outside the gene matches: 8. Germline assignment: CDR1 MNHEY and CDR2 SMNVEV (reference sequence). The CDR3 sequence is 14 residues long. The CDR3 DNA reads as TGTGCCAGCAGGCCCAATGGGGGGGTAGATACGCAGTATTTT. Translated, it gives CASRPNGGVDTQYF.

The chain joins TRBV11-2 to TRBJ2-7; the D gene is possibly TRBD1 (6 bases). This CDR3 spans 15 amino acids. Germline V CDR1 and CDR2: SGHAT, FQNNGV. Trimming stripped 6 bases from V and 1 base from J, with 16 bases between. The CDR3 region is CASSWFNRESYEQYF. DNA of the CDR3: TGTGCCAGCAGTTGGTTTAACAGGGAGTCCTACGAGCAGTACTTC.

About this clonotype itself: A junction boundary mismatches the germline segment, possibly from a read error. The rearrangement joins TRBV12-3 or TRBV12-4 to TRBJ2-1; 10 nucleotides align to TRBD2. This CDR3 spans 15 amino acids. This CDR3 is CASSYRTSGYSEQFF. The CDR3 DNA follows: TGTGCCAGCAGTTACAGGACTAGCGGATACAGTGAGCAGTTCTTC.

The chain joins TRBV7-2 to TRBJ1-1; D remains unclear. This CDR3 region has 15 residues. Trimming took off 10 bases at V and 1 base at J, with 19 bases between the two ends. Germline V gene sequence: CDR1 SGHTA, CDR2 FQGNSA. The CDR3 region has the DNA TGTGCCATCGCTCCGTCCGGGAACAGGAACACTGAAGCTTTCTTT. This translates into CAIAPSGNRNTEAFF. Full variable domain (rest looked up from reference TRBV7-2 and TRBJ1-1): GAGVSQSPSNKVTEKGKDVELRCDPISGHTALYWYRQSLGQGLEFLIYFQGNSAPDKSGLPSDRFSAERTGGSVSTLTIQRTQQEDSAVYLCAIAPSGNRNTEAFFGQGTRLTVV.

This clonotype occurred a few times. The chain links TRBV5-1 to TRBJ2-1; a weak D match, TRBD2 (6 bases). The CDR3 has 19 residues. Germline V gives CDR1 SGHRS, CDR2 YFSETQ. Between the trimmed V and J ends, which lost 6 bases and 3 bases, there was a span of 28 bases. The CDR3 region is CASTSFRGGEATNYNEQFF. CDR3 nucleotide sequence: TGCGCCAGCACCTCCTTTCGGGGCGGGGAGGCGACCAACTACAATGAGCAGTTCTTC.

The V and J genes are TRBV18 and TRBJ2-7, with 9 bases matching TRBD2. The J call could be wrong; TRBJ2-4 is a better fit for the DNA end. The CDR3 is 16 amino acids. Per germline, CDR1 KGHSH and CDR2 LQKENI. DNA for the CDR3: TGTGCCAGCTCACCACCGGAGGGAGCGGGGGGAAACATTCAGTACTTC. Its protein product is CASSPPEGAGGNIQYF.

The chain combines TRBV7-3 with TRBJ2-1; D gene uncertain. The DNA end is a closer match to TRBJ2-7, so the J assignment may be wrong. Germline assignment: CDR1 SGHTA and CDR2 FQGTGA. The CDR3 runs to 15 residues. The DNA for the CDR3 is TGTGCCAGCAGCTCGGCATGGGTCCCTTACAATGAGCAGTACTTC. Its protein product is CASSSAWVPYNEQYF.

V is TRBV14 and J is TRBJ1-4, with D maybe TRBD1 (5 bases). The germline CDR1 and CDR2 sequences are SGHDN and FVKESK. V shed 2 bases and J shed 4 bases, with 11 bases lying between them. The CDR3 has 15 amino acids. CDR3 loop: CASSQLGALNEKLFF. The CDR3 bases are TGTGCCAGCAGCCAACTCGGGGCTCTTAATGAAAAACTGTTTTTT. Variable domain in full (rest from reference TRBV14 and TRBJ1-4): EAGVTQFPSHSVIEKGQTVTLRCDPISGHDNLYWYRRVMGKEIKFLLHFVKESKQDESGMPNNRFLAERTGGTYSTLKVQPAELEDSGVYFCASSQLGALNEKLFFGSGTQLSVL.

The chain is built from TRBV4-1 and TRBJ1-2; TRBD1 matches at 10 bases. The germline gives CDR1 MGHRA, CDR2 YSYEKL. J lost 5 bases, V lost 3 bases, and 9 bases had no gene match. The CDR3 contains 16 residues. The CDR3 reads CASSQDTVDRGYGYTF. CDR3 bases: TGCGCCAGCAGCCAGGATACCGTGGACAGGGGGTATGGCTACACCTTC.